This is a list of T cell receptor beta chains from one sample in a study of blood T cell repertoires in COVID-19. Libraries were prepared by immunoSEQ multiplex PCR; TCRdb keeps only in-frame clonotypes and omits some of them. The repertoire holds about 320,000 clones, with roughly 90% as singletons. The sequenced material came from PBMCs or T cells enriched from blood (not recorded which). The receptors come from a woman between 25 and 40 years old who had been exposed to COVID-19. The CDR3 runs from the conserved cysteine through the conserved F or W. The D gene is left open where the match is weak. Clone size is stated in some rows and not others, as once, few, many or a class when expanded.

j_gene: TRBJ1-6; v_gene: TRBV19; d_gene: TRBD1; abundance: -; CDR3aa: CASSIGGGAYNSPLHF; CDR3nt: TGTGCCAGTAGTATTGGAGGGGGCGCCTATAATTCACCCCTCCACTTT
j_gene: TRBJ2-7; v_gene: TRBV11-2; d_gene: -; abundance: -; CDR3aa: CASSLGVAYEQYF; CDR3nt: TGTGCCAGCAGCTTAGGAGTAGCCTATGAGCAGTACTTC
j_gene: TRBJ2-3; v_gene: TRBV7-2; d_gene: TRBD2; abundance: -; CDR3aa: CASRRGGHTDTQYF; CDR3nt: TGTGCCAGCAGGCGGGGGGGCCACACAGATACGCAGTATTTT
j_gene: TRBJ1-1; v_gene: TRBV6-5; d_gene: TRBD1; abundance: -; CDR3aa: CASRDDRTGRTEAFF; CDR3nt: TGTGCCAGCAGGGACGATCGGACAGGCCGAACTGAAGCTTTCTTT
j_gene: TRBJ2-1; v_gene: TRBV5-1; d_gene: -; abundance: -; CDR3aa: CASSLAASPGVNEQFF; CDR3nt: TGCGCCAGCAGCTTGGCCGCTAGTCCCGGCGTCAATGAGCAGTTCTTC
j_gene: TRBJ1-3; v_gene: TRBV21-1; d_gene: -; abundance: -; CDR3aa: CASSSIAGQSGNTIYF; CDR3nt: TGTGCCAGCAGTTCAATAGCGGGACAGTCGGGAAACACCATATATTTT
j_gene: TRBJ1-2; v_gene: TRBV5-6; d_gene: -; abundance: -; CDR3aa: CASSLDRIFGYTF; CDR3nt: TGTGCCAGCAGCTTGGACAGAATTTTCGGCTACACCTTC
j_gene: TRBJ1-1; v_gene: TRBV28; d_gene: TRBD1; abundance: -; CDR3aa: CASSSQGAHRVNTEAFF; CDR3nt: TGTGCCAGCAGTTCCCAGGGGGCGCATCGAGTGAACACTGAAGCTTTCTTT
j_gene: TRBJ1-5; v_gene: TRBV10-3; d_gene: -; abundance: -; CDR3aa: CAISESLGSNQPQHF; CDR3nt: TGTGCCATCAGTGAGTCTCTGGGCTCCAATCAGCCCCAGCATTTT
j_gene: TRBJ2-5; v_gene: TRBV3-1/TRBV3-2; d_gene: TRBD2; abundance: -; CDR3aa: CASSQGGLAQETQYF; CDR3nt: TGTGCCAGCAGCCAAGGGGGACTAGCCCAAGAGACCCAGTACTTC
j_gene: TRBJ1-4; v_gene: TRBV27; d_gene: -; abundance: -; CDR3aa: CASSPFRDTGEKLFF; CDR3nt: TGTGCCAGCAGTCCCTTCAGGGACACAGGAGAAAAACTGTTTTTT
j_gene: TRBJ1-4; v_gene: TRBV27; d_gene: -; abundance: -; CDR3aa: CASSKFGGINEKLFF; CDR3nt: TGTGCCAGCAGTAAATTTGGGGGGATTAATGAAAAACTGTTTTTT
j_gene: TRBJ1-4; v_gene: TRBV9; d_gene: TRBD1; abundance: many; CDR3aa: CASSAGQGGSLGEKLFF; CDR3nt: TGTGCCAGCAGCGCGGGACAGGGAGGCTCTTTGGGGGAAAAACTGTTTTTT
j_gene: TRBJ2-5; v_gene: TRBV27; d_gene: -; abundance: -; CDR3aa: CASSFGAEETQYF; CDR3nt: TGTGCCAGCAGTTTTGGAGCGGAAGAGACCCAGTACTTC
j_gene: TRBJ1-2; v_gene: TRBV13; d_gene: -; abundance: -; CDR3aa: CASSLGLGPTNYGYTF; CDR3nt: TGTGCCAGCAGCTTAGGGTTGGGGCCGACTAACTATGGCTACACCTTC
j_gene: TRBJ2-3; v_gene: TRBV20-1; d_gene: -; abundance: -; CDR3aa: CSAPLPDTQYF; CDR3nt: TGCAGTGCTCCTCTACCAGATACGCAGTATTTT
j_gene: TRBJ1-1; v_gene: TRBV3-1/TRBV3-2; d_gene: -; abundance: once; CDR3aa: CASSQVSGVSTEAFF; CDR3nt: TGTGCCAGCAGCCAAGTTTCCGGGGTAAGCACTGAAGCTTTCTTT
j_gene: TRBJ1-2; v_gene: TRBV20-1; d_gene: TRBD1; abundance: -; CDR3aa: CSASFIGTGLSYGYTF; CDR3nt: TGCAGTGCTAGTTTTATCGGGACAGGGCTTAGCTATGGCTACACCTTC
j_gene: TRBJ1-5; v_gene: TRBV4-1; d_gene: -; abundance: -; CDR3aa: CASSQDWPGVAPQHF; CDR3nt: TGCGCCAGCAGCCAAGATTGGCCAGGGGTCGCGCCCCAGCATTTT
j_gene: TRBJ2-7; v_gene: TRBV14; d_gene: -; abundance: -; CDR3aa: CASSPLQLYPYEQYF; CDR3nt: TGTGCCAGCAGCCCGCTACAGCTCTACCCCTACGAGCAGTACTTC
j_gene: TRBJ1-2; v_gene: TRBV3-1/TRBV3-2; d_gene: TRBD1; abundance: -; CDR3aa: CASSPTGYGYTF; CDR3nt: TGTGCCAGCAGCCCGACAGGGTATGGCTACACCTTC
j_gene: TRBJ2-7; v_gene: TRBV4-1; d_gene: -; abundance: -; CDR3aa: CASSQDKPKAYEQYF; CDR3nt: TGCGCCAGCAGCCAAGACAAACCTAAAGCCTACGAGCAGTACTTC